The 3 T cell receptor beta chains given below trace back to one sample, sequenced in a study of cytomegalovirus exposure and HLA in healthy donors (dated by TCRdb to 2016 to 2017). Library preparation employed the immunoSEQ multiplex PCR assay. For the multiplex PCR, a mixture combining 60 forward primers for TCR Vbeta segments and 13 reverse primers for TCR Jbeta segments was used. In its TCRdb copy, this immuneACCESS table keeps in-frame sequences only and misses some clones. Where compared with another copy, unresolved V genes explain less than half of these, and the others have no known cause. The sample profile shows approximately 200,000 clones; approximately 85% of them were found once. The biggest ten clones account for 1.5% to 1.7% of the sample. The sample comprised PBMCs. Every receptor here comes from a girl aged 5 to 17 in good health and CMV-seropositive.

V is TRBV6-5 and J is TRBJ2-7, with D perhaps matching TRBD1 (5 bases). Germline values: CDR1 MNHEY, CDR2 SVGAGI. The CDR3 is 15 residues long. The V end was cut by 0 bases, the J end by 3 bases, with 12 bases between. This chain's CDR3 is CASSYSSPGYYEQYF. The CDR3 DNA follows: TGTGCCAGCAGTTACTCGAGCCCAGGGTACTACGAGCAGTACTTC.

J is TRBJ2-7 and V is TRBV20-1, with TRBD1 as a possible D gene (6 bases). Trimming left V 5 bases short and J 9 bases short, with 14 bases between. The CDR3 totals 11 residues. CDR1 and CDR2 (germline): DFQATT, SNEGSKA (reference sequence). The CDR3: CSAWAGEGQYF. DNA of the CDR3: TGCAGTGCTTGGGCAGGGGAAGGGCAGTACTTC.

This clone has only one observation. The rearrangement joins TRBV5-1 to TRBJ2-3; 9 nucleotides align to TRBD1. With V trimmed by 0 bases and J by 2 bases, 1 base remained unmatched. CDR1 is SGHRS and CDR2 is YFSETQ in the germline V gene. The CDR3 has 15 amino acids. The CDR3 sequence is CASSLGTGVTDTQYF. CDR3 nucleotides: TGCGCCAGCAGCTTGGGGACAGGGGTCACAGATACGCAGTATTTT.